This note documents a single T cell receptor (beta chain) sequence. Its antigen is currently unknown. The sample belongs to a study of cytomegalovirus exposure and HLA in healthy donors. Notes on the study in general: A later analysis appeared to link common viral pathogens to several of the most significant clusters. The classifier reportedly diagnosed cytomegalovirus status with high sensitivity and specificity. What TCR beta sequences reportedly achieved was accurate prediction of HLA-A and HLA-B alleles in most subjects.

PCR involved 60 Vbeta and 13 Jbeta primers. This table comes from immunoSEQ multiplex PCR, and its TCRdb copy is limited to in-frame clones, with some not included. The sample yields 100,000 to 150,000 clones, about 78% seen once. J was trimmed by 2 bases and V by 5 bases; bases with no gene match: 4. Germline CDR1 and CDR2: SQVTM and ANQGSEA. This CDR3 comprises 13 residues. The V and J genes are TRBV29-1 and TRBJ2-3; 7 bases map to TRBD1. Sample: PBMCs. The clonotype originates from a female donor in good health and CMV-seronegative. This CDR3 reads CSVLGTDTDTQYF. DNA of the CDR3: TGCAGCGTTCTAGGGACAGACACAGATACGCAGTATTTT.